The present entry profiles one T cell receptor (beta chain) with its context. As handled by the study authors: Amplifying reference gene primers gave estimates of nucleated cell counts. Clones were sequenced by immunoSEQ multiplex PCR, and TCRdb holds only the in-frame ones, with some missing. The V and J calls and clone size were taken over from that table, and D and trimming were inferred from the DNA. The sample lists 200,000 to 250,000 clones, 80% to 90% occurring once. This entry belongs to a study of blood T cell repertoires in COVID-19. Study as a whole: Donors in the United States, Italy and Spain gave samples during acute or convalescent COVID-19.

V gave up 7 bases and J gave up 0 bases, with 5 bases separating them. The germline V gene has CDR1 KGHDR and CDR2 SFDVKD. This CDR3 comprises 13 residues. The receptor was derived from a woman in her 30s who had been exposed to COVID-19. The gene calls are TRBV24-1 and TRBJ2-2; D unclear. Sequenced material: PBMCs or T cells enriched from blood (not recorded which). The DNA for the CDR3 is TGTGCCACCAGCCAGACGAACACCGGGGAGCTGTTTTTT. It codes for CATSQTNTGELFF.